These T cell receptor beta chains were read from a single sample in a study of OX40 agonist ivuxolimab in advanced cancers. Data came from immunoSEQ multiplex PCR; TCRdb stores just in-frame clones and leaves some out. This sample has tens of thousands of clones; roughly 87% occur once, and the top ten carry 8.5% to 14%. The sequencing here drew on CD4+ or CD8+ T cells sorted from blood, taken in a trial of the OX40 agonist ivuxolimab. These receptors were obtained from an adult with an advanced solid tumor such as melanoma, head and neck, liver or kidney cancer. Each CDR3 is given with its conserved first and last residue. A D gene is named only where the DNA matches it firmly. Part of the rows lack a size; the others show once, few, many or a class for expanded clones.

d_gene,abundance,v_gene,j_gene,CDR3nt,CDR3aa
TRBD2,-,TRBV6-1,TRBJ2-1,TGTGCCAGCAGTGAAGGTGGTGCGGGAGTGGTTGAGCAGTTCTTC,CASSEGGAGVVEQFF
-,once,TRBV7-9,TRBJ2-2,TGTGCCAGCAGCGGGGAATCCGGGGAGCTGTTTTTT,CASSGESGELFF
-,few,TRBV19,TRBJ1-2,TGTGCCAGTAGTAGTAGTGGAGACAGTTTAAACTATGGCTACACCTTC,CASSSSGDSLNYGYTF
-,-,TRBV10-3,TRBJ2-5,TGTGCCATCAGTGAGTCCGGGGGCGAGACCCAGTACTTC,CAISESGGETQYF
TRBD1,-,TRBV27,TRBJ2-1,TGTGCCAGCAGTTTAACAGGGGACACCTACAATGAGCAGTTCTTC,CASSLTGDTYNEQFF
-,-,TRBV19,TRBJ1-4,TGTGCCAGTAGTACGGACGGGGAGGAAAAACTGTTTTTT,CASSTDGEEKLFF
TRBD1,-,TRBV6-1,TRBJ1-1,TGTGCCAGCAACAGGGGGCTGAACACTGAAGCTTTCTTT,CASNRGLNTEAFF
TRBD2,-,TRBV4-1,TRBJ2-1,TGCGCCAGCAGCCAAGATGTCGCGGGGGGGGTACCCTACAATGAGCAGTTCTTC,CASSQDVAGGVPYNEQFF
TRBD1,-,TRBV27,TRBJ1-1,TGTGCCAGCAGTTTATTGGAGGGGGCTTGGACTGAAGCTTTCTTT,CASSLLEGAWTEAFF
-,-,TRBV28,TRBJ1-1,TGTGCCAGCAGTCCCCGAGGGGTGTACACTGAAGCTTTCTTT,CASSPRGVYTEAFF
TRBD1,few,TRBV10-1,TRBJ1-2,TGCGCCAGCAGTGCCGGGACAGGAGATGGCTACACCTTC,CASSAGTGDGYTF
TRBD1,-,TRBV5-5,TRBJ2-4,TGTGCCAGCAGCTTGCATGACAGGGATAACCTTCAGTACTTC,CASSLHDRDNLQYF
-,once,TRBV7-3,TRBJ2-2,TGTGCCAGCAGCTTAAGGGGGACACGAAACACCGGGGAGCTGTTTTTT,CASSLRGTRNTGELFF
-,-,TRBV7-9,TRBJ1-1,TGTGCCAGCAGCGTAGATGTAACAGGGAACACTGAAGCTTTCTTT,CASSVDVTGNTEAFF
-,-,TRBV7-9,TRBJ1-2,TGTGCCAGCAGCATTCGGACGGATGGCTACACCTTC,CASSIRTDGYTF
TRBD2,many,TRBV28,TRBJ2-1,TGTGCCAGCAGCGCGACGGCGGGGGGTTCCTACAATGAGCAGTTCTTC,CASSATAGGSYNEQFF
-,-,TRBV13,TRBJ1-3,TGTGCCAGCAGCCCCTCCGAAGGGAAGACTGGAAACACCATATATTTT,CASSPSEGKTGNTIYF
-,-,TRBV27,TRBJ1-1,TGTGCCAGCAGTGCGGACAGCTACACTGAAGCTTTCTTT,CASSADSYTEAFF
-,-,TRBV6-8,TRBJ2-3,TGTGCCAGCAGTTACGGGCGGGGGCCCACAGATACGCAGTATTTT,CASSYGRGPTDTQYF
-,-,TRBV27,TRBJ2-7,TGTGCCAGCAGTTTATGGGGGAAAAGCGAGCAGTACTTC,CASSLWGKSEQYF
-,-,TRBV28,TRBJ2-3,TGTGCCAGCAGTTTATCCCCCTGGGGGGCCAAAGATACGCAGTATTTT,CASSLSPWGAKDTQYF
-,-,TRBV4-1,TRBJ2-5,TGCGCCAGCAGCCAAGGAGCCAGCTCCGGGGAGACCCAGTACTTC,CASSQGASSGETQYF
-,-,TRBV10-3,TRBJ2-5,TGTGCCATCAAACAAGCGGACAACCAAGAGACCCAGTACTTC,CAIKQADNQETQYF